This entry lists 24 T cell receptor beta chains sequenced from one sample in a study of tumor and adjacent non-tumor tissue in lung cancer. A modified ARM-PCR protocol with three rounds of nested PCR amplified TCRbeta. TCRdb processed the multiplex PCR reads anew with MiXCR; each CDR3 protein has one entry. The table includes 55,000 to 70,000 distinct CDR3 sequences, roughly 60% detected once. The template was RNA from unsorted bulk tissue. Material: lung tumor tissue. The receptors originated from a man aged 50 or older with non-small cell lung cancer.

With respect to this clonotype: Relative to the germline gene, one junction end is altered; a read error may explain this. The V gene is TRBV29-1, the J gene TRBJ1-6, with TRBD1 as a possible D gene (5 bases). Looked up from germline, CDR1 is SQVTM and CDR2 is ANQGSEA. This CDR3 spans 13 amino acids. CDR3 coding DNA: TGCAGCGTTGGACAGTGGGTAAATTCACCCCTCCCCTTT. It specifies CSVGQWVNSPLPF.

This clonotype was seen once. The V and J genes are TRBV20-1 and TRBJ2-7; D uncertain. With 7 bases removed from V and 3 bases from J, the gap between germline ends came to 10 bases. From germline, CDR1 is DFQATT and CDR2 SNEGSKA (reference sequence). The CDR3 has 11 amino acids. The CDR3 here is CSVTRYYEQYF. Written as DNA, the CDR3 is TGCAGTGTGACTCGTTACTACGAGCAGTACTTC.

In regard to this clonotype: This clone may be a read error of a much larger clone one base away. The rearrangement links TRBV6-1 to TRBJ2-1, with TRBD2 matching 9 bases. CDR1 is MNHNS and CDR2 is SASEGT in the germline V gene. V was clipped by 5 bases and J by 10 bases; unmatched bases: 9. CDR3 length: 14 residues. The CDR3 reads CASSLAGRLGEQFF. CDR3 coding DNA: TGTGCCAGCAGTCTAGCGGGGAGGCTGGGAGAGCAGTTCTTC.

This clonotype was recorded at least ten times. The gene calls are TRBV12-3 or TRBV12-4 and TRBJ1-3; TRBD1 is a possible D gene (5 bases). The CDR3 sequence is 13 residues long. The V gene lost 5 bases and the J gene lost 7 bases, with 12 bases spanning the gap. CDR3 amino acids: CASSPGSGNTIYF. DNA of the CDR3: TGTGCCAGCAGTCCGGGATCAGGGAACACCATATATTTT.

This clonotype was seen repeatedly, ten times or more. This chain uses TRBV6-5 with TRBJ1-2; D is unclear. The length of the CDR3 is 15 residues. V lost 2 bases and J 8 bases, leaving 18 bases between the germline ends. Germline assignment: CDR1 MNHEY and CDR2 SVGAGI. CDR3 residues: CASSYGQFPLRGYTF. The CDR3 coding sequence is TGTGCCAGCAGTTACGGCCAATTCCCTCTAAGGGGCTACACCTTC.

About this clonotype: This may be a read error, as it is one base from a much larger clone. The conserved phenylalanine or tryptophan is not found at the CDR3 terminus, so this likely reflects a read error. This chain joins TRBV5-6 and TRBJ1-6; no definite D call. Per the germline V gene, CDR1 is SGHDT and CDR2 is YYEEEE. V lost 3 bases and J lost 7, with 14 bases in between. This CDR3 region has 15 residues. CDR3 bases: TGTGCCAGCAGCTACGACTCGGTGCGCAATTCACCCCTCCACTCT. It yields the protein CASSYDSVRNSPLHS.

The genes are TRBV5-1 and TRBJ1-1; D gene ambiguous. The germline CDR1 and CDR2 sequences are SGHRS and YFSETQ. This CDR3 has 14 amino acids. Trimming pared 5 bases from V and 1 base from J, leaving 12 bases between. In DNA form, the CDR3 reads TGCGCCAGCAGTTCCGGACTGGGGAACACTGAAGCTTTCTTT. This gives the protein CASSSGLGNTEAFF.

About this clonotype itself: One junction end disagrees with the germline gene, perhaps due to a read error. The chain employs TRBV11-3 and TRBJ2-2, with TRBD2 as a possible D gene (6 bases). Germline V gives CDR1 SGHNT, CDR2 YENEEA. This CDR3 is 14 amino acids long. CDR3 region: CASSSSGGDPGAVF. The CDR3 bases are TGTGCCAGCAGCTCCAGCGGAGGGGATCCCGGAGCTGTTTTT.

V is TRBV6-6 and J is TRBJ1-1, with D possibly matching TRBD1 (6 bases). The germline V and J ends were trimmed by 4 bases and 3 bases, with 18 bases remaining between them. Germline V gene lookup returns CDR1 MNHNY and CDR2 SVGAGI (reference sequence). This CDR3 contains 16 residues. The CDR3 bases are TGTGCCAGCAGTTCCGAACAGGGAGGTCGGGACACTGAAGCTTTCTTT. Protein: CASSSEQGGRDTEAFF.

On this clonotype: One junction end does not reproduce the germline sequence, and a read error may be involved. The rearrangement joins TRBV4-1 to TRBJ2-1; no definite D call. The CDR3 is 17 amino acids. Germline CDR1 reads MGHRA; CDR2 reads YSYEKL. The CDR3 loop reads CASSQDWEVGSYNEQFF. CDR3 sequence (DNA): TGCGCCAGCAGCCAAGATTGGGAAGTGGGATCCTACAATGAGCAGTTTTTC.

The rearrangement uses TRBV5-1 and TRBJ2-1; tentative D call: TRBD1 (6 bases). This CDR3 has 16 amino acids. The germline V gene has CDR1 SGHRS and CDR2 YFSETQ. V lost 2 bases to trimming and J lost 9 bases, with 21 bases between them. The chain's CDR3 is CASSFLLTGIDGEQFF. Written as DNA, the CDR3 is TGCGCCAGCAGCTTCCTGCTGACAGGAATAGATGGTGAGCAGTTCTTC. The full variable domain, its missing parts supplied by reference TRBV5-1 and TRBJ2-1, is KAGVTQTPRYLIKTRGQQVTLSCSPISGHRSVSWYQQTPGQGLQFLFEYFSETQRNKGNFPGRFSGRQFSNSRSEMNVSTLELGDSALYLCASSFLLTGIDGEQFFGPGTRLTVL.

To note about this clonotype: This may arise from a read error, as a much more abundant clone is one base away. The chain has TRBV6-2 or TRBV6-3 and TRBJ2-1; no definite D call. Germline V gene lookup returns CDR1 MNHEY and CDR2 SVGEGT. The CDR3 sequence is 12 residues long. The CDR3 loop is CASTHSWEEHLF. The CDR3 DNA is TGTGCCAGCACCCATTCCTGGGAAGAGCACCTCTTC.

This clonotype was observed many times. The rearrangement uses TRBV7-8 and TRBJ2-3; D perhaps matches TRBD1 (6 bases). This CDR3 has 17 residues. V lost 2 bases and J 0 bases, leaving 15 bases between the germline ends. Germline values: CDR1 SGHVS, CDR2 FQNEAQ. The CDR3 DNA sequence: TGTGCCAGCAGCTTATACCCCGGGACAAAAAGCACAGATACGCAGTATTTT. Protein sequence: CASSLYPGTKSTDTQYF.

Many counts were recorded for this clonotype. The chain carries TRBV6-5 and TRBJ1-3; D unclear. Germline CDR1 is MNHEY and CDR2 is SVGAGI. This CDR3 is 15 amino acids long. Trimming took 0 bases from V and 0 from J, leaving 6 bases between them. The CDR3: CASSYSRFSGNTIYF. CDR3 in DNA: TGTGCCAGCAGTTACTCCCGGTTCTCTGGAAACACCATATATTTT.

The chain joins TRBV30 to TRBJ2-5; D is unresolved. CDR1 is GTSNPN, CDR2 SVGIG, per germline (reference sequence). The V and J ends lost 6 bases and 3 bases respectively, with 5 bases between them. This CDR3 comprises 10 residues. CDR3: CACTEETQYF. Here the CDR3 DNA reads TGTGCCTGTACTGAAGAGACCCAGTACTTC.

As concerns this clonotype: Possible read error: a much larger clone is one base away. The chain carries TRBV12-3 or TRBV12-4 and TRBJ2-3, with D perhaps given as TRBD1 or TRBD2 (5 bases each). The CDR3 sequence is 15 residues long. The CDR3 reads CASSRRQPSIDTQYF. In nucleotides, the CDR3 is TGTGCCAGCAGCCGTCGACAGCCTAGCATAGATACGCAGTATTTT.

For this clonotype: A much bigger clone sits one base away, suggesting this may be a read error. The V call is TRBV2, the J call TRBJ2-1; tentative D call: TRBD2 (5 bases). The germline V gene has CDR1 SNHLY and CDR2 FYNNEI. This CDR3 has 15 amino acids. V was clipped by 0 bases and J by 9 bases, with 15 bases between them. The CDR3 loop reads CASSEAANGMAEQFF. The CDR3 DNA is TGTGCCAGCAGTGAAGCGGCTAACGGGATGGCTGAGCAGTTCTTC.

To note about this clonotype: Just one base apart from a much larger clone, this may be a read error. The CDR3 loop is CASSFVSHWTQYF. The DNA of the CDR3 is TGTGCCAGCAGTTTCGTATCTCATTGGACCCAGTACTTC. The chain employs TRBV28 and TRBJ2-5; D ambiguous. Trimming cost V 3 bases and J 7 bases, with 12 bases left between them. This CDR3 has 13 amino acids. The germline V gene has CDR1 MDHEN and CDR2 SYDVKM.

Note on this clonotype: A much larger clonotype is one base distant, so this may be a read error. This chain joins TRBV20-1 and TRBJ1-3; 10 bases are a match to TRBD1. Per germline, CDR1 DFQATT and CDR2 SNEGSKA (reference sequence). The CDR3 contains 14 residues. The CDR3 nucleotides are TGCAATGCTCCTGGGACAGGGGAAGGAAACACCATATATTTT. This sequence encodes CNAPGTGEGNTIYF.

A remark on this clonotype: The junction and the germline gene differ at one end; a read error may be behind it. CDR3 residues: CASSQGQGVSVAFF. The CDR3 DNA follows: TGTGCAAGCAGTCAGGGACAGGGGGTAAGTGTAGCTTTCTTT. The chain is built from TRBV5-5 and TRBJ1-1; 11 bases are a match to TRBD1. The CDR3 is 14 amino acids. In germline, CDR1 is SGHKS, CDR2 YYEKEE (reference sequence). The complete variable domain, with remaining parts taken from reference TRBV5-5 and TRBJ1-1, reads DAGVTQSPTHLIKTRGQQVTLRCSPISGHKSVSWYQQVLGQGPQFIFQYYEKEERGRGNFPDRFSARQFPNYSSELNVNALLLGDSALYLCASSQGQGVSVAFFGQGTRLTVV.

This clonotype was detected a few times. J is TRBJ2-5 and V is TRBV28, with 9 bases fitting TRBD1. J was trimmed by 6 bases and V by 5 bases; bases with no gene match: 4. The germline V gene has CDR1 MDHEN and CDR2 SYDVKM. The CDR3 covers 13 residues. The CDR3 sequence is CASSNGQGQTQYF. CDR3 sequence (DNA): TGTGCCAGCAGTAACGGACAGGGGCAGACCCAGTACTTC.

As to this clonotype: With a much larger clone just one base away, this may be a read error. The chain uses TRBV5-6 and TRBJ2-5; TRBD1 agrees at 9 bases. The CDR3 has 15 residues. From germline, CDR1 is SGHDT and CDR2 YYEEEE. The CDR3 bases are TGTGTCAGCAGCCTCACAGGGGGCGGCCGGCAGACCCAGTACTTC. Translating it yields CVSSLTGGGRQTQYF. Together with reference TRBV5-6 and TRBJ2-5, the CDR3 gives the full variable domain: DAGVTQSPTHLIKTRGQQVTLRCSPKSGHDTVSWYQQALGQGPQFIFQYYEEEERQRGNFPDRFSGHQFPNYSSELNVNALLLGDSALYLCVSSLTGGGRQTQYFGPGTRLLVL.

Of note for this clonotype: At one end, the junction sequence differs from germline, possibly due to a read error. CDR3 sequence reads: CSISGQGYYEQFF. The DNA of the CDR3 is TGCAGTATCTCGGGACAGGGGTACTATGAACAGTTCTTC. This rearrangement joins TRBV20-1 to TRBJ2-1, with 10 bases matching TRBD1. Germline-derived CDR1 and CDR2 are DFQATT and SNEGSKA (reference sequence). This CDR3 comprises 13 residues.

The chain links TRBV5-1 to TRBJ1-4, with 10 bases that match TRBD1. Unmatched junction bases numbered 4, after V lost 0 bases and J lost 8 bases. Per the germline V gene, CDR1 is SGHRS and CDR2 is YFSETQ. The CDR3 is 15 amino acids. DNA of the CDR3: TGCGCCAGCAGCTTGGATGGACAGGGGGAAGAAAAACTGTTTTTT. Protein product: CASSLDGQGEEKLFF.